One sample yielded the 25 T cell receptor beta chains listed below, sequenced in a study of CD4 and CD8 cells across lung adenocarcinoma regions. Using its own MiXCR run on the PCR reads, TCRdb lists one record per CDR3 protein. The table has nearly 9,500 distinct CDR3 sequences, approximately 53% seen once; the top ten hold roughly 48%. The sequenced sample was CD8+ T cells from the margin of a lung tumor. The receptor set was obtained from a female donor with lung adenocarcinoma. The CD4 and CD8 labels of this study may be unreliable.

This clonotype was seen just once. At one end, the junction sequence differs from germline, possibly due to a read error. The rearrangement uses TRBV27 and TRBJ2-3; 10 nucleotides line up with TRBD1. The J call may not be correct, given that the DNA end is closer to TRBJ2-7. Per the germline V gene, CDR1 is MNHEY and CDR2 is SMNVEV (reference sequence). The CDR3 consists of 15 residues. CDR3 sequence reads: CGSRPGDRGTDMQYF. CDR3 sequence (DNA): TGTGGCAGCAGACCGGGGGACAGGGGAACAGATATGCAGTACTTC.

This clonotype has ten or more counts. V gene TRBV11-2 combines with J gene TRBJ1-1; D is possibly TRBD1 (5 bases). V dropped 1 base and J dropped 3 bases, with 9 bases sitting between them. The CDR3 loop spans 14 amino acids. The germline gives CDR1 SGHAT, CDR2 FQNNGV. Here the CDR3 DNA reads TGTGCCAGCAGCTTAGCGGGGGGAGACACTGAAGCTTTCTTT. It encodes CASSLAGGDTEAFF.

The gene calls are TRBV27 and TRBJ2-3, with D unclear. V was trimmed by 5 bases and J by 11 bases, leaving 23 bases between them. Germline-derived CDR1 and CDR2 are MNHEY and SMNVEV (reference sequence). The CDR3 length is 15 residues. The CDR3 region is CASSPEAVSTEEQYF. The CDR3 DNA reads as TGTGCCAGCAGTCCAGAGGCAGTGAGCACAGAGGAGCAGTATTTT.

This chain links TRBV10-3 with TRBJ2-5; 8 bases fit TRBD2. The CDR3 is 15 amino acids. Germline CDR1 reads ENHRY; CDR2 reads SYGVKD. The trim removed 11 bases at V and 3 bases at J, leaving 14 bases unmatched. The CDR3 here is CAAGGGGRNKETQYF. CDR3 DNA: TGTGCCGCGGGGGGCGGGGGCCGTAACAAAGAGACCCAGTACTTC.

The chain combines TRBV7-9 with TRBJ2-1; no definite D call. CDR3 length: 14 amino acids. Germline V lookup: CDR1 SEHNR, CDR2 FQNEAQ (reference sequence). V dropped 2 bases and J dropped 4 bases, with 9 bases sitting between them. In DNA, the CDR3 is TGTGCCAGCAGCTTACTCGCAGCTTACAATGAGCAGTTCTTC. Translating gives CASSLLAAYNEQFF.

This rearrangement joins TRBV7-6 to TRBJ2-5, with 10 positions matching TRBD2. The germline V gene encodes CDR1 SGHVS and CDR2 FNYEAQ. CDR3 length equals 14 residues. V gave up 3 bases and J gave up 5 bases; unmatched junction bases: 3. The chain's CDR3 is CASSFQAGGETQYF. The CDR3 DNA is TGTGCCAGCAGCTTTCAAGCGGGAGGGGAGACCCAGTACTTC.

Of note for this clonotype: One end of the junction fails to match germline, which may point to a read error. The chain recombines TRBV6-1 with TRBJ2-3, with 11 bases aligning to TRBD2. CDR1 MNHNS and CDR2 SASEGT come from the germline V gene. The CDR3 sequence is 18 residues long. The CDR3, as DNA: TGTGCCAGCAGTACACTAGCGGGAGCCCCTGAGTTCACAGAGACGCAGTATTTC. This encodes CASSTLAGAPEFTETQYF.

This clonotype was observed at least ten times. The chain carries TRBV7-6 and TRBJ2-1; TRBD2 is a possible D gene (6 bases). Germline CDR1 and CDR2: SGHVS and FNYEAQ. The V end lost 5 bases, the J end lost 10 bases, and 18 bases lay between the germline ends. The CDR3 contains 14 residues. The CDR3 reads CASSLPTRPYEQFF. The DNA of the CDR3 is TGTGCCAGCAGCCTCCCGACTAGACCCTACGAGCAGTTCTTC.

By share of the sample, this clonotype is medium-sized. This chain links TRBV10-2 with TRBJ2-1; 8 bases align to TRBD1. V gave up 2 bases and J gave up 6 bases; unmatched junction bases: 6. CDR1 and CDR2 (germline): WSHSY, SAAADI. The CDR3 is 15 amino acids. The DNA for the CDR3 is TGCGCCAGCAGTGAGGGGACAGGCGGACGCAATGAGCAGTTCTTC. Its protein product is CASSEGTGGRNEQFF.

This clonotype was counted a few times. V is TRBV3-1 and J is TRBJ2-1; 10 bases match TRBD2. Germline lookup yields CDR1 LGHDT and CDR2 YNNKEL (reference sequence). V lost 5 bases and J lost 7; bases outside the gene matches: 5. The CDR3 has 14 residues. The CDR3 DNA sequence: TGTGCCAGCAGCTTAGCGGGAGGTAAGAATGAGCAGTTCTTC. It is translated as CASSLAGGKNEQFF.

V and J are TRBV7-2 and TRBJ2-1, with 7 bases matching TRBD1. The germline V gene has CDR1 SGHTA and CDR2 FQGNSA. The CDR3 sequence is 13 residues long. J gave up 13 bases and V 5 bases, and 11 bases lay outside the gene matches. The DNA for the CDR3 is TGTGCCAGCAGCCACCAGGACAGGAGGATACAGTTCTTC. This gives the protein CASSHQDRRIQFF.

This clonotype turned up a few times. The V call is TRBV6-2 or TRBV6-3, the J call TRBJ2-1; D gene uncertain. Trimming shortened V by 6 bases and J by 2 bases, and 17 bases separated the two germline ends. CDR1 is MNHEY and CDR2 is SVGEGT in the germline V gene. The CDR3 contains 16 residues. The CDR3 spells CASSLQRVGPYNEQFF. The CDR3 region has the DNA TGTGCCAGCAGCCTCCAAAGGGTTGGACCCTACAATGAGCAGTTCTTC.

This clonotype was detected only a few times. This chain's CDR3 is CASSLRGDSPLHF. The CDR3 nucleotides are TGTGCCAGCAGCTTGCGAGGCGATTCACCCCTCCACTTT. V is TRBV7-8 and J is TRBJ1-6; D is unresolved. V was cut by 3 bases and J by 8 bases, with 8 bases left in between. CDR3 length: 13 amino acids. The germline V gene has CDR1 SGHVS and CDR2 FQNEAQ.

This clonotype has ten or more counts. CDR3 protein: CARSLPLQAAGGFYEQYV. CDR3 nucleotides: TGTGCCAGAAGCCTCCCTCTACAGGCAGCGGGAGGGTTCTACGAGCAGTACGTC. The chain combines TRBV5-3 with TRBJ2-1, with TRBD2 matching 10 bases. The closer fit of TRBJ2-7 to the DNA end suggests the J call may be wrong. TRBV5-3 is given ORF status, its function remaining uncertain. The CDR3 extends over 18 amino acids.

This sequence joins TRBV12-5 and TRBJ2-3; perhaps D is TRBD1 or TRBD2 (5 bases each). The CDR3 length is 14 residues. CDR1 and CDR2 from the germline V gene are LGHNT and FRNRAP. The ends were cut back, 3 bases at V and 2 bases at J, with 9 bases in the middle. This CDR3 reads CASGFRGITDTQYF. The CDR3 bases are TGTGCTAGTGGTTTCCGGGGCATCACAGATACGCAGTATTTT.

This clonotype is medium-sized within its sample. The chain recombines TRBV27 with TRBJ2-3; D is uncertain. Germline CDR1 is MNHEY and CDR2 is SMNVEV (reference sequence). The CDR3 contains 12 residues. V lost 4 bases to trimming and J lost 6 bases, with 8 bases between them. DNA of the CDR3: TGTGCCAGCAGTTCTTTGGTCGATACGCAGTATTTT. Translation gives CASSSLVDTQYF.

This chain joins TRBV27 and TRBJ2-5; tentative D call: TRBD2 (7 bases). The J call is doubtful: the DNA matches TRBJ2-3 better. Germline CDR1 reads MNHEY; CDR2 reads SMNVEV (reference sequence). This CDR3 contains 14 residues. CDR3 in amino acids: CASGGGQDTETQYF. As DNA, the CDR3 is TGTGCCAGCGGGGGGGGCCAGGACACAGAGACCCAGTATTTT.

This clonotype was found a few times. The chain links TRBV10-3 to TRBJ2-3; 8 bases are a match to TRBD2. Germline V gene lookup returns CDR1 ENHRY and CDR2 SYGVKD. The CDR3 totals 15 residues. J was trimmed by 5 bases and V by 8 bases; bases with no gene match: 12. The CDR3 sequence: CAIRLSGSVGDTQYF. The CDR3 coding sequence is TGTGCCATCCGCTTGAGCGGGAGTGTCGGAGATACGCAGTATTTT.

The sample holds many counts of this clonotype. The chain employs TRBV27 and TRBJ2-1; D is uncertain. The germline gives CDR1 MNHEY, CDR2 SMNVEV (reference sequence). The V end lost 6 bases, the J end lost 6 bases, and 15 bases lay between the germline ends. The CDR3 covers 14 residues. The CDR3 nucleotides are TGTGCCAGCAGGGCTTTTGGTTTGAGCAATGAGCAGTTCTTC. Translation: CASRAFGLSNEQFF.

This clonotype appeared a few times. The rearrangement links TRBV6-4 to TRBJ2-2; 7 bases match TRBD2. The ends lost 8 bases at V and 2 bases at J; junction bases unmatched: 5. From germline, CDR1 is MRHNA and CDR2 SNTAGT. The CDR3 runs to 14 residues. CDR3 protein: CASREAQNTGELFF. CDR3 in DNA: TGTGCCAGCCGGGAGGCCCAAAACACCGGGGAGCTGTTTTTT.

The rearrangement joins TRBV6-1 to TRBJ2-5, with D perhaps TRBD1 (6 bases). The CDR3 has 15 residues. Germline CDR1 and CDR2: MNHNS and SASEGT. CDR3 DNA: TGTGGCAGGGGTGAAGGGGCCCGGGGCACAGATACGCAGTACTTC. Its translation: CGRGEGARGTDTQYF.

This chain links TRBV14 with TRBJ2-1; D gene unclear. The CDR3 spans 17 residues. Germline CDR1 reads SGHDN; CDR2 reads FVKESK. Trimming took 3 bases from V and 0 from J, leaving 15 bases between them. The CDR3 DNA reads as TGTGCCAGCAGCCAGGCCGTGTTGTTAAGCTCCTACAATGAGCAGTTCTTC. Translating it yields CASSQAVLLSSYNEQFF. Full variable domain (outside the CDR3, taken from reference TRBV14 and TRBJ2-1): EAGVTQFPSHSVIEKGQTVTLRCDPISGHDNLYWYRRVMGKEIKFLLHFVKESKQDESGMPNNRFLAERTGGTYSTLKVQPAELEDSGVYFCASSQAVLLSSYNEQFFGPGTRLTVL.

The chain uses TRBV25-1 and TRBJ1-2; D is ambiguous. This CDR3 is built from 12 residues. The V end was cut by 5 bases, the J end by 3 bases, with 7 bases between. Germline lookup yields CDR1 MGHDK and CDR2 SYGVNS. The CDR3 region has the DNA TGTGCCAGCAGTTCCAGATACTATGGCTACACCTTC. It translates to CASSSRYYGYTF.

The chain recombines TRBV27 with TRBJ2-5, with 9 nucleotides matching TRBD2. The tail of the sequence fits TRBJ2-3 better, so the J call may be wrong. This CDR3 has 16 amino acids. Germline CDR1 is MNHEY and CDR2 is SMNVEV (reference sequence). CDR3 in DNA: TGTGCCAGCGGGGTGGGCGGAGCGGGAGGACAAGAGACCCAGTATTTT. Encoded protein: CASGVGGAGGQETQYF.

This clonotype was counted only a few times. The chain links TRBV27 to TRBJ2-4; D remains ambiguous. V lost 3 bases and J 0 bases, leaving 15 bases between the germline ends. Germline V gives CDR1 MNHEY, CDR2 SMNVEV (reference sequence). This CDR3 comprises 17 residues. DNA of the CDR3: TGTGCCAGCAGTTTGTATTCGGGTGGTTCAGCCAAAAACATTCAGTACTTC. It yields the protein CASSLYSGGSAKNIQYF.